The T cell receptor beta chain described here comes from a study of blood T cells in healthy people across ages. The CDR3 covers 13 residues. Per the germline V gene, CDR1 is DFQATT and CDR2 is SNEGSKA (reference sequence). J lost 5 bases, V lost 1 base, and 0 bases had no gene match. This clonotype was recorded many times. A second PCR of roughly 7 to 11 cycles used a sample-barcoded 5' primer and a J-beta primer mix. TCRdb called the 5' RACE reads again in MiXCR, with one record for every CDR3 protein. The sample shows roughly 1,500,000 distinct CDR3 sequences, roughly 30% of them seen only once. The receptor's source is a woman aged 25 to 39 in good health. The sequencing input was blood. The chain is built from TRBV20-1 and TRBJ2-5; 11 positions agree with TRBD2. CDR3 in DNA: TGCAGTGCTAGAGGACTAGCGGGGGAGACCCAGTACTTC. Amino acids: CSARGLAGETQYF.